The 19 T cell receptor beta chains below were found in one sample sequenced in a study of cytomegalovirus exposure and HLA in healthy donors. Use of 60 Vbeta and 13 Jbeta primers characterized the PCR. The method was immunoSEQ multiplex PCR; TCRdb's version includes in-frame clones alone and lacks a portion of them. The sample lists approximately 150,000 clones, about 70% occurring once. Sample: PBMCs. Receptor source: a man aged 25-45 years in good health and CMV-seropositive.

J is TRBJ2-5 and V is TRBV9, with D possibly TRBD2 on 5 matching bases. With the DNA end fitting TRBJ2-7 better, the J assignment may be wrong. CDR3 length: 15 amino acids. Germline V CDR1 and CDR2: SGDLS, YYNGEE. The CDR3 here is CASSDGSTKTYEQYF. Written as DNA, the CDR3 is TGTGCCAGCAGTGATGGTTCGACTAAAACCTACGAGCAGTACTTC.

With regard to this clone: This sample also contains other DNA sequences that code for the same CDR3. The V gene is TRBV27, the J gene TRBJ1-5; weak D call: TRBD1 (5 bases). Trimming removed 2 bases at V and 7 bases at J, with 6 bases between. Germline-derived CDR1 and CDR2 are MNHEY and SMNVEV (reference sequence). The CDR3 contains 12 residues. In nucleotides, the CDR3 is TGTGCCAGCAGTTTACGGGGGCAGCCCCAGCATTTT. Protein: CASSLRGQPQHF.

The chain has TRBV7-8 and TRBJ2-5; D uncertain. The J call may be in error: the DNA end matches TRBJ2-7 better. CDR1 and CDR2 from the germline V gene are SGHVS and FQNEAQ. The CDR3 contains 16 residues. CDR3 residues: CASSSPRSVLTYEQYF. The CDR3 DNA sequence: TGTGCCAGCAGCTCCCCCAGGTCCGTTTTAACCTACGAGCAGTACTTC.

The rearrangement uses TRBV7-9 and TRBJ1-1; 7 bases match TRBD1. Per germline, CDR1 SEHNR and CDR2 FQNEAQ (reference sequence). This CDR3 has 14 residues. The junction had 4 bases not matched to a gene; V was cut back by 5 bases and J by 1 base. The DNA for the CDR3 is TGTGCCAGCAGCCTGGGACAGACGAACACTGAAGCTTTCTTT. This sequence encodes CASSLGQTNTEAFF.

The chain joins TRBV27 to TRBJ2-5; unclear D gene. CDR3 length: 15 amino acids. Per the germline V gene, CDR1 is MNHEY and CDR2 is SMNVEV (reference sequence). Trimming took off 0 bases at V and 3 bases at J, with 11 bases between the two ends. The CDR3 protein is CASSLSYYPEETQYF. The CDR3 region has the DNA TGTGCCAGCAGTTTATCGTACTACCCAGAAGAGACCCAGTACTTC.

The chain has TRBV7-8 and TRBJ2-1, with a possible D match to TRBD1 (6 bases). Per germline, CDR1 SGHVS and CDR2 FQNEAQ. Trimming left V 0 bases short and J 0 bases short, with 12 bases between. The CDR3 runs 17 residues. The DNA for the CDR3 is TGTGCCAGCAGCTTAGCCCGACAGGTTTTCTCCTACAATGAGCAGTTCTTC. It specifies CASSLARQVFSYNEQFF.

The rearrangement joins TRBV9 to TRBJ1-2; D is perhaps TRBD1 (5 bases). Germline V lookup: CDR1 SGDLS, CDR2 YYNGEE. The CDR3 has 16 residues. Trimming shortened V by 4 bases and J by 4 bases, and 20 bases separated the two germline ends. CDR3 in amino acids: CASSLDGRAGGYGYTF. In DNA, the CDR3 is TGTGCCAGCAGCCTAGACGGCAGGGCCGGGGGCTATGGCTACACCTTC.

The DNA of the CDR3 is TGTGCCAGCAGCTTAGCACGGGAGGTAATCGGGGAGCTGTTTTTT. Translation gives CASSLAREVIGELFF. The chain uses TRBV7-2 and TRBJ2-2, with 7 bases matching TRBD2. After removal of 0 bases from V and 7 bases from J, the junction contained 5 bases not matched to a gene. The CDR3 is 15 amino acids. Germline loops: CDR1 SGHTA, CDR2 FQGNSA.

This chain connects TRBV11-2 to TRBJ1-5, with D perhaps TRBD1 (5 bases). Trimming took 1 base from V and 5 from J, leaving 6 bases between them. CDR1 and CDR2 (germline): SGHAT, FQNNGV. The CDR3 loop spans 13 amino acids. The CDR3 nucleotides are TGTGCCAGCAGCTTAGCAGGGTATCAGCCCCAGCATTTT. Residues: CASSLAGYQPQHF.

The J gene is TRBJ1-4, the V gene TRBV6-1; 8 bases agree with TRBD1. J gave up 12 bases and V 8 bases, and 8 bases lay outside the gene matches. From germline, CDR1 is MNHNS and CDR2 SASEGT. The CDR3 length is 12 residues. In DNA, the CDR3 is TGTGCCAGCGGGGGACAGGTTTTCGAACTGTTTTTT. It yields the protein CASGGQVFELFF.

V is TRBV28 and J is TRBJ2-1; 10 positions match TRBD1. V lost 6 bases and J lost 9; bases outside the gene matches: 8. This CDR3 region has 14 residues. CDR1 MDHEN and CDR2 SYDVKM come from the germline V gene. CDR3 in amino acids: CASRRDRGRVEQFF. CDR3 DNA sequence: TGTGCCAGCAGACGAGACAGGGGGCGCGTTGAGCAGTTCTTC.

The chain links TRBV7-2 to TRBJ2-3; 10 nucleotides match TRBD2. The ends lost 3 bases at V and 4 bases at J; junction bases unmatched: 1. In germline, CDR1 is SGHTA, CDR2 FQGNSA. The CDR3 is 14 residues long. CDR3 nucleotides: TGTGCCAGCAGCTTGACTAGCGGGCCAGATACGCAGTATTTT. Translating it yields CASSLTSGPDTQYF.

The chain has TRBV6-5 and TRBJ1-2, with 8 bases that match TRBD1. The V segment lost 2 bases and the J segment 6 bases; nucleotides outside the gene matches: 8. Germline values: CDR1 MNHEY, CDR2 SVGAGI. CDR3 length equals 15 residues. The DNA of the CDR3 is TGTGCCAGCAGTTACGGACAGGGTTTCGAGGATGGCTACACCTTC. This sequence encodes CASSYGQGFEDGYTF.

This chain links TRBV19 with TRBJ1-5, with no clear D. CDR3 length: 15 amino acids. The V gene's germline CDR1 is LNHDA and CDR2 SQIVND (reference sequence). Trimming pared 0 bases from V and 7 bases from J, leaving 13 bases between. CDR3: CASSIDFALGQPQHF. The CDR3 nucleotides are TGTGCCAGTAGTATAGATTTTGCGCTGGGCCAGCCCCAGCATTTT.

This rearrangement joins TRBV19 to TRBJ1-1; maybe TRBD1 (5 bases). V shed 3 bases and J shed 3 bases, with 17 bases lying between them. In germline, CDR1 is LNHDA, CDR2 SQIVND (reference sequence). The CDR3 is made up of 16 amino acids. The CDR3, as DNA: TGTGCCAGTAGTATGGCGGGGGGAGGGGCGGACACTGAAGCTTTCTTT. Amino acids: CASSMAGGGADTEAFF.

J is TRBJ2-1 and V is TRBV13; the D gene is possibly TRBD2 (6 bases). V was trimmed by 4 bases and J by 7 bases, leaving 14 bases between them. Germline V gene data show CDR1 as PRHDT and CDR2 as FYEKMQ (reference sequence). The CDR3 length is 14 residues. Here the CDR3 reads CASSSSSASNEQFF. CDR3 in DNA: TGTGCCAGCAGCTCATCTAGCGCAAGTAATGAGCAGTTCTTC.

The chain recombines TRBV9 with TRBJ1-1; D gene uncertain. The V end lost 0 bases, the J end lost 4 bases, and 7 bases lay between the germline ends. The length of the CDR3 is 13 residues. Germline assignment: CDR1 SGDLS and CDR2 YYNGEE. CDR3 nucleotides: TGTGCCAGCAGCGTAGGAGGTAGCACTGAAGCTTTCTTT. Translation: CASSVGGSTEAFF.

This clone was counted between two and nine times. This chain joins TRBV4-1 and TRBJ2-1; D is perhaps TRBD2 (6 bases). Germline V gene sequence: CDR1 MGHRA, CDR2 YSYEKL. This CDR3 contains 17 residues. Trimming pared 1 base from V and 1 base from J, leaving 14 bases between. This chain's CDR3 is CASSQAPGTPSYNEQFF. CDR3 nucleotide sequence: TGCGCCAGCAGCCAAGCGCCCGGGACTCCGTCCTACAATGAGCAGTTCTTC.

This clone was detected only once. V is TRBV29-1 and J is TRBJ2-7; 8 bases map to TRBD1. The CDR3 is made up of 14 amino acids. The trim removed 7 bases at V and 2 bases at J, leaving 10 bases unmatched. Germline V gene data show CDR1 as SQVTM and CDR2 as ANQGSEA. CDR3 protein: CSGRFRDRPYEQYF. CDR3 in DNA: TGCAGCGGCCGTTTCCGGGACAGGCCCTACGAGCAGTACTTC.